This TCR beta chain was documented in a study of siplizumab effects on memory and regulatory T cells (dated by TCRdb to between 2017 and 2020). About the investigation overall: The study examined how the anti-CD2 antibody siplizumab affects alloreactive T-cell subsets in allogeneic mixed lymphocyte reactions built from human PBMCs. Broader findings and caveats from the paper: Among mappable alloreactive CD4+ clones, the Treg-derived fraction averaged around 69% with siplizumab versus 26.9% in control reactions. The suppressive function of proliferating Tregs from siplizumab cultures was not functionally confirmed. Unstimulated naive T cells appeared more diverse than memory T cells, and naive cells seemed to contribute substantially to the alloresponse. The cumulative frequency of alloreactive sequences that could be traced back to unstimulated CD4+ memory T cells was significantly reduced by siplizumab. Sequences below about 10^-5 frequency were poorly captured, so only a minor fraction of alloreactive clones could be mapped to unstimulated subsets. Roughly 80-95% of proliferating CD4+ or CD8+ clones could not be assigned a naive or memory phenotype.

Library method: the immunoSEQ multiplex PCR assay. Each sample had 85,000 to 100,000 TCR templates assayed by the deep sequencing platform. Genomic DNA extracted from sorted T cells was the material used for TCRbeta CDR3 sequencing. As for how the authors treated the data: The R programming language was used for the clonal analysis of the TCRbeta CDR3 data. Comparing unstimulated samples against CFSE-low samples taken after the reaction was how alloreactive CD4+ and CD8+ clones were defined. Alloreactive CD4+ clones were assigned to regulatory or non-regulatory origin by matching sequences to sorted unstimulated Treg and non-Treg repertoires. TCRdb obtained this table from immuneACCESS and retained in-frame rearrangements with V and J assigned. These tables miss some clones; where compared with another copy, unresolved V genes account for less than half of the shortfall, and the remainder is unexplained. V, J and clone size are those of that table, while D and trimming were read from the DNA. Counted in this sample were 90,000 to 95,000 clones; approximately 96% of them appeared once. Under 0.04% of the sample rests with the top ten.

Additional sequencing covered unstimulated subsets from a few donor pairs, namely CD8+ effector memory, CD4+ naive, CD8+ TEMRA, CD4+ memory and CD8+ naive. Sorted unstimulated T cells and proliferating T cells recovered from mixed lymphocyte reactions underwent TCRbeta CDR3 sequencing. Fresh whole blood from approximately ten HLA-typed healthy donors was used to isolate PBMCs. For this clone: Its target antigen remains unknown. Base qualities are not at hand, and no much larger clone is one base apart.

The TCR originated in a human donor in good health. Sequencing was performed on naive CD4+ T cells sorted from blood. The label giving this sample's cell subset or site can be read as: unstimulated naive T cells.

The bases read TGTGCCTGGAGAGGAACAGGGGCAGGAGAGACCCAGTACTTC. Translation gives CAWRGTGAGETQYF. The chain is made from TRBV30 and TRBJ2-5; TRBD1 matches 7 bases in the middle. V is pruned by 3 bases and J by 4 bases, leaving 8 bases of the junction without a gene match. CDR1 GTSNPN and CDR2 SVGIG are derived from the germline V gene (reference sequence). Spanning cysteine to phenylalanine, the CDR3 consists of 14 amino acids. CDR3 DNA is the only sequence kept; it has 42 bases, read in frame from the first base.